These T cell receptor beta chains were read from a single sample in a study of cytomegalovirus exposure and HLA in healthy donors. Data came from immunoSEQ multiplex PCR; TCRdb stores just in-frame clones and leaves some out. The sample lists 180,000 or so clones; more than 65% were seen once. The material sequenced was PBMCs. These receptors came from a woman aged 25-40 years in good health and CMV-seropositive. CDR3s include the opening cysteine and the closing phenylalanine or tryptophan. D genes are given only for firm matches. Expanded clones get a size class; other rows say once, few or many, or leave the size out.

>TRBJ2-1|.|.|TRBV28
TGTGCCAGCAGTTTACCGACACTTCCTGAGCAGTTCTTC
CASSLPTLPEQFF
>TRBJ2-2|TRBD2|once|TRBV7-9
TGTTCCAGCAGCTTAAGACTAGCGGGGAACACCGGGGAGCTGTTTTTT
CSSSLRLAGNTGELFF
>TRBJ2-2|.|.|TRBV10-2
TGCGCCAGCAGTCCCGGGGGTACCGGGGAGCTGTTTTTT
CASSPGGTGELFF
>TRBJ1-2|.|.|TRBV30
TGTGCCTGGGGTGGCCCCGGTCGAGACTATGGCTACACCTTC
CAWGGPGRDYGYTF
>TRBJ2-7|TRBD2|.|TRBV9
TGTGCCAGCAGCGTAGCTGGGAGGGCTCTCCGGGGTCTCGAGCAGTACTTC
CASSVAGRALRGLEQYF
>TRBJ1-5|.|few|TRBV28
TGTGCCAGCAGCCCCTATGACAGAAATTATCAGCCCCAGCATTTT
CASSPYDRNYQPQHF
>TRBJ1-2|TRBD1|.|TRBV5-6
TGTGCCAGCAGCAAAACAGGGGGCCGGGGAGATGGCTACACCTTC
CASSKTGGRGDGYTF
>TRBJ2-1|TRBD2|once|TRBV19
TGTACCAGTAGCGGGGGGCGTAGCTCCTACAATGAGCAGTTCTTC
CTSSGGRSSYNEQFF
>TRBJ1-2|.|.|TRBV28
TGTGCCAGCAGTCGTGGACAGATCTATGGCTACACCTTC
CASSRGQIYGYTF
>TRBJ2-3|.|.|TRBV5-1
TGCGCCAGCAGCTTGGTCGGGTTCACAGATACGCAGTATTTT
CASSLVGFTDTQYF
>TRBJ2-3|TRBD2|few|TRBV28
TGTGCCAGCAGTTTCCCGGGACAGGGTTGGCCGGGACTAGCGGGGGGCACAGATACGCAGTATTTT
CASSFPGQGWPGLAGGTDTQYF
>TRBJ1-4|.|few|TRBV5-1
TGCGCCAGCACTCTGGGAAGGCAGGGTAATGAAAAACTGTTTTTT
CASTLGRQGNEKLFF
>TRBJ1-2|.|.|TRBV4-1
TGCGCCAGCAGCCGTACAGAGTATGGCTACACCTTC
CASSRTEYGYTF
>TRBJ1-2|.|few|TRBV9
TGTGCCAGCAGCGCAGATCTAGGACGGGAGAAAAACTATGGCTACACCTTC
CASSADLGREKNYGYTF
>TRBJ2-3|.|.|TRBV5-4
TGTGCCAGCAGCGGCAGGCAGGGGAACCTGGAGACGCAGTATTTT
CASSGRQGNLETQYF
>TRBJ1-6|.|.|TRBV7-9
TGTGCCAGCAGCCCGAGCTTTGTAGGGGCCTATAATTCACCCCTCCACTTT
CASSPSFVGAYNSPLHF
>TRBJ1-1|.|.|TRBV6-5
TGTGCCAGCAGGAACAAACAGGGATTTCAAGCTTTCTTT
CASRNKQGFQAFF
>TRBJ2-1|TRBD2|few|TRBV10-1
TGCGCCAGCGGGGGAGCGGGGGTACATGAGCAGTTCTTC
CASGGAGVHEQFF
>TRBJ1-2|TRBD1|.|TRBV9
TGTGCCAGCAAACCGGGACAGGGGCACCGGGACTATGGCTACACCTTC
CASKPGQGHRDYGYTF
>TRBJ1-5|TRBD1|.|TRBV19
TGTGCCAGTAGTCCTCGGTCCGGACAGGGTCATCAGCCCCAGCATTTT
CASSPRSGQGHQPQHF
>TRBJ2-7|.|few|TRBV7-2
TGTGCCAGCAGCTTACGCCCGGGCGGGTCGAAAGCGGGTGAGCAGTACTTC
CASSLRPGGSKAGEQYF
>TRBJ1-5|TRBD1|few|TRBV7-2
TGTGCCAGCAGCCGACAGGGGTGGCCTAATCAGCCCCAGCATTTT
CASSRQGWPNQPQHF
>TRBJ2-1|TRBD1|.|TRBV5-1
TGCGCCAGCAGCTTGGGACAGGGGTACAATGAGCAGTTCTTC
CASSLGQGYNEQFF
>TRBJ1-3|.|.|TRBV6-5
TGTGCCAGCAGTTACTCGGAGATCGGAAACACCATATATTTT
CASSYSEIGNTIYF
>TRBJ1-5|.|once|TRBV7-2
TGTGCCAGCAGCTTACCCGGGGAGAGCAATCAGCCCCAGCATTTT
CASSLPGESNQPQHF
>TRBJ1-4|.|.|TRBV7-9
TGTGCCAGCAGCAGCCGGCGGGGCCTATTTTTT
CASSSRRGLFF
>TRBJ1-6|TRBD1|.|TRBV25-1
TGTGCCAGCAGTGAAGAGACAGGGGGATGGGGGACCCTCCACTTT
CASSEETGGWGTLHF
>TRBJ2-7|.|.|TRBV25-1
TGTGCCAGCAGTGAATATGAAGCAGGACCGACTAACGAGCAGTACTTC
CASSEYEAGPTNEQYF
>TRBJ2-7|TRBD1|.|TRBV19
TGTGCCAGTAGACAAGAGGACAGGAGGACCTACGAGCAGTACTTC
CASRQEDRRTYEQYF
>TRBJ2-7|TRBD1|.|TRBV6-1
TGTGCCAGCAAGAAACAGGGGGCGCCCTCCGGGGAGCAGTACTTC
CASKKQGAPSGEQYF
>TRBJ1-3|.|.|TRBV6-6
TGTGCCAGCAGTGCTGCTTTAGGACAGTCTGGAAACACCATATATTTT
CASSAALGQSGNTIYF
>TRBJ2-1|.|.|TRBV11-3
TGTGCCAGCAGCTCTCCTTGGGGGGTCGGCTTCCTAGGCAATGAGCAGTTCTTC
CASSSPWGVGFLGNEQFF
>TRBJ1-1|.|.|TRBV29-1
TGCAGCGCATCGAACACTGAAGCTTTCTTT
CSASNTEAFF
>TRBJ2-7|.|.|TRBV5-6
TGTGCCAGCAGCTTGCGAGGGAGTACCTACGAGCAGTACTTC
CASSLRGSTYEQYF
>TRBJ2-3|TRBD2|.|TRBV7-2
TGTGCCAGCAGCCACGGTGGCGGGGGATACACAGATACGCAGTATTTT
CASSHGGGGYTDTQYF
>TRBJ2-3|TRBD2|.|TRBV11-3
TGTGCCAGCAGCTTGGCCTCCCTAGCGGGGGGCACAGATACGCAGTATTTT
CASSLASLAGGTDTQYF
>TRBJ2-3|.|.|TRBV29-1
TGCAGCGTTGAAAGGGGTAGAGATACGCAGTATTTT
CSVERGRDTQYF
>TRBJ1-4|.|.|TRBV6-6
TGTGCCAGCAGTTACTCGGGCTTTGTTCTACTGTTTTTT
CASSYSGFVLLFF
>TRBJ1-6|.|few|TRBV4-2
TGTGCCAGCAGCCCACAGGGAGGGGAGAGCTCCTATAATTCACCCCTCCACTTT
CASSPQGGESSYNSPLHF
>TRBJ2-7|TRBD1|.|TRBV4-1
TGCGCCAGCAGCCTTGGACAGGGATCTTACGAGCAGTACTTC
CASSLGQGSYEQYF
>TRBJ2-3|.|.|TRBV2
TGTGCCAGCAGTGATGCCGGGGGCACAGATACGCAGTATTTT
CASSDAGGTDTQYF
>TRBJ2-2|TRBD1|.|TRBV7-7
TGTGCCAGCACCCCGGGAGGACAGGGGGGAACCGGGGAGCTGTTTTTT
CASTPGGQGGTGELFF
>TRBJ2-5|TRBD2|.|TRBV5-1
TGCGCCAGCAGCTTGGGACTAGCGGGGGGCAGGGAGACCCAGTACTTC
CASSLGLAGGRETQYF
>TRBJ2-7|TRBD1|once|TRBV4-3
TGCGCCAGCAGCCTTTCCCGGGACAGAAGGTTCGAGCAGTACTTC
CASSLSRDRRFEQYF
>TRBJ2-2|TRBD2|.|TRBV5-5
TGTGCCAGCAGCATCCCGGGACTAGCGGGGGTGACCGGCGGGGAGCTGTTTTTT
CASSIPGLAGVTGGELFF
>TRBJ2-7|TRBD1|.|TRBV29-1
TGCAGCGTTGAACTTCGACAGGGAGACTACGAGCAGTACTTC
CSVELRQGDYEQYF
>TRBJ2-1|TRBD1|.|TRBV28
TGTGCCAGCAGCAGGGGGCGGGACAATGAGCAGTTCTTC
CASSRGRDNEQFF
>TRBJ1-4|.|.|TRBV4-1
TGCGCCAGCAGCCAAGATCCGGGTACAGGTGAAAAACTGTTTTTT
CASSQDPGTGEKLFF
>TRBJ1-6|TRBD1|.|TRBV7-8
TGTGCCAGCAGCTTACAAGGACAGGATAATTCACCCCTCCACTTT
CASSLQGQDNSPLHF
>TRBJ1-4|.|.|TRBV4-3
TGCGCCAGCAGGCGGGGTCTAGGGTACGAAAAACTGTTTTTT
CASRRGLGYEKLFF
>TRBJ2-1|TRBD2|.|TRBV4-3
TGCGCCAGCAGCCAAGGTAGCGGGGGGCGCTACAATGAGCAGTTCTTC
CASSQGSGGRYNEQFF
>TRBJ2-1|TRBD1|.|TRBV6-6
TGTGCCAGCAGTCTGCTACAGGGGGCGAATGAGCAGTTCTTC
CASSLLQGANEQFF
>TRBJ2-7|TRBD1|.|TRBV18
TGTGCCAGCTCACCCGGACAGGTGAATCCCTACGAGCAGTACTTC
CASSPGQVNPYEQYF
>TRBJ1-5|TRBD1|.|TRBV19
TGTGCCAGTAGTGCCGAGACAGGGGGAAGGGAGCCCCAGCATTTT
CASSAETGGREPQHF
>TRBJ1-6|.|.|TRBV18
TGTGCCAGCTCACCACCGGGGCAGGGGTTAAAGTCACCCCTCCACTTT
CASSPPGQGLKSPLHF